This T cell receptor beta chain derives from a study of regulatory T cells in long-lasting Graves disease. Study as a whole: Persistent Graves' disease denoted over 5 years of antithyroid drugs plus positive TSH receptor antibodies. Study-level findings and limits: Sample size was small, which may have lowered accuracy. Persistent disease was characterized by preferential usage of TRBV28, TRBJ1-2 and TRBJ2-5. Reduced TCR diversity was observed in persistent Graves' patients versus newly diagnosed patients.

Time point indicated: persistent/refractory GD, antithyroid drugs over 5 years with positive TRAb. RNA extracted from PBMCs served as the sequencing template. Libraries of TCR beta came from iRepertoire HTBI primers plus Arm-PCR of CDR3 regions. TCRdb re-called the multiplex PCR reads through MiXCR, storing one row per CDR3 protein. The table lists 600,000 to 850,000 distinct CDR3 sequences, around 30% of them singletons. Concerning this clonotype itself: Its antigen is unknown.

Trimming removed 3 bases from V and 5 bases from J, with 23 bases in between. CDR3 size: 16 residues. Germline CDR1 reads DFQATT; CDR2 reads SNEGSKA (reference sequence). This clonotype was obtained from a female donor with Graves disease. The source was peripheral blood mononuclear cells (PBMCs), collected when the disease was refractory, from a patient treated with antithyroid drugs. The genes are TRBV20-1 and TRBJ2-7; D possibly corresponds to TRBD2 (6 bases). In DNA, the CDR3 is TGCAGTGCTAGGGCCATCGGGACTGACGAAACCGACGAGCAGTACTTC. This encodes CSARAIGTDETDEQYF.